One sample yielded the 32 T cell receptor beta chains listed below, sequenced in a study of blood T cells in healthy people across ages. Combining a sample-barcoded 5' primer with a J-beta primer mix, a second PCR ran for about 7 to 11 cycles. Using its own MiXCR run on the 5' RACE reads, TCRdb lists one record per CDR3 protein. The sample records about 670,000 distinct CDR3 sequences, 52% being singletons. What was sequenced was blood. These receptors originate from a woman older than 75 in good health.

This clonotype has more than one count but fewer than ten. This rearrangement joins TRBV20-1 to TRBJ1-2; D might be TRBD1 (5 bases). V lost 6 bases and J lost 4, with 21 bases in between. Germline CDR1 is DFQATT and CDR2 is SNEGSKA (reference sequence). This CDR3 contains 15 residues. CDR3 bases: TGCAGTGCCACCCCTGGGGGTCCCCGGGGCTATGGCTACACCTTC. It encodes CSATPGGPRGYGYTF.

This chain connects TRBV29-1 to TRBJ2-5, with TRBD1 identical over 7 bases. The CDR3 has 11 residues. The germline CDR1 and CDR2 sequences are SQVTM and ANQGSEA. The V segment lost 6 bases and the J segment 3 bases; nucleotides outside the gene matches: 1. This CDR3 reads CSVGTEETQYF. The CDR3 DNA reads TGCAGCGTGGGGACAGAAGAGACCCAGTACTTC.

The CDR3: CASSQASGTGANVLTF. For the CDR3, the DNA is TGCGCCAGCAGCCAAGCGTCGGGGACTGGGGCCAACGTCCTGACTTTC. The chain carries TRBV4-3 and TRBJ2-6; D is possibly TRBD2 (5 bases). The CDR3 sequence is 16 residues long. V lost 1 base and J lost 2, with 9 bases in between. Germline loops: CDR1 LGHNA, CDR2 YSLEER.

The genes are TRBV15 and TRBJ2-3; D remains ambiguous. CDR1 and CDR2 from the germline V gene are LNHNV and YYDKDF (reference sequence). V lost 4 bases to trimming and J lost 2 bases, with 4 bases between them. This CDR3 has 12 amino acids. The CDR3 is CATSMSTDTQYF. The CDR3 DNA is TGTGCCACCAGCATGTCCACAGATACGCAGTATTTT.

The V gene is TRBV5-5, the J gene TRBJ1-4; the D gene is possibly TRBD1 (6 bases). CDR3 length: 15 residues. V was shortened by 0 bases and J by 8 bases, with 14 bases between the two germline ends. Germline V CDR1 and CDR2: SGHKS, YYEKEE (reference sequence). The CDR3: CASSLEHREREKLFF. Here the CDR3 DNA reads TGTGCCAGCAGCTTGGAGCACAGGGAACGAGAAAAACTGTTTTTT.

In its sample, this clonotype was seen once. This may stem from a read error, because a much larger clone lies one nucleotide away. CDR3 protein: CASSLGGPGITDTQYF. The CDR3 DNA reads TGTGCCAGCAGCTTGGGGGGGCCCGGGATTACAGATACGCAGTATTTT. This chain joins TRBV7-8 and TRBJ2-3; D possibly corresponds to TRBD2 (7 bases). Trimming pared 3 bases from V and 3 bases from J, leaving 16 bases between. CDR3 length: 16 amino acids. CDR1 is SGHVS and CDR2 is FQNEAQ in the germline V gene.

This clonotype has a handful of counts. This chain joins TRBV28 and TRBJ1-1; the D is unclear. Germline V gene data show CDR1 as MDHEN and CDR2 as SYDVKM. Trimming stripped 3 bases from V and 0 bases from J, with 8 bases between. CDR3 length equals 14 residues. The CDR3 nucleotides are TGTGCCAGCAGTTTTCTCAGATTGAACACTGAAGCTTTCTTT. Translating it yields CASSFLRLNTEAFF.

V gene TRBV4-2 combines with J gene TRBJ1-2; 10 nucleotides align to TRBD1. J gave up 8 bases and V 4 bases, and 13 bases lay outside the gene matches. Germline CDR1 LGHNA, CDR2 YNFKEQ. This CDR3 has 16 amino acids. Written as DNA, the CDR3 is TGTGCCAGCAGCCTCGCCGGGACAGGGGCCACTGGGGGCTACACCTTC. Translation gives CASSLAGTGATGGYTF.

In this sample, this clonotype turned up a few times. The chain uses TRBV7-9 and TRBJ2-5; no reliable D call. This CDR3 is 14 amino acids long. Germline assignment: CDR1 SEHNR and CDR2 FQNEAQ (reference sequence). Trimming cost V 5 bases and J 1 base, with 11 bases left between them. The CDR3 sequence is CASSVYSSQETQYF. The CDR3 DNA sequence: TGTGCCAGCAGCGTATATTCTAGCCAAGAGACCCAGTACTTC.

The chain has TRBV4-2 and TRBJ1-1; no clear D gene. V lost 4 bases, J lost 6 bases, and 15 bases lay in between. From germline, CDR1 is LGHNA and CDR2 YNFKEQ. The CDR3 runs to 14 residues. The CDR3 here is CASSPGRVGAEAFF. In DNA form, the CDR3 reads TGTGCCAGCAGCCCGGGGAGGGTGGGCGCTGAAGCTTTCTTT.

This clonotype was counted a few times. The chain couples TRBV27 to TRBJ1-2; D remains ambiguous. Germline V gene lookup returns CDR1 MNHEY and CDR2 SMNVEV (reference sequence). Deletions cut 5 bases from V and 2 bases from J, with 9 bases between. CDR3 length: 13 residues. In nucleotides, the CDR3 is TGTGCCAGCAGTACCCTCCCGAACTATGGCTACACCTTC. Translation gives CASSTLPNYGYTF.

This clonotype was observed at least ten times. V usage is TRBV10-3 and J usage is TRBJ2-4, with TRBD1 matching 8 bases. This CDR3 comprises 17 residues. Germline loops: CDR1 ENHRY, CDR2 SYGVKD. J gave up 3 bases and V 3 bases, and 10 bases lay outside the gene matches. CDR3: CAISDPGTGIFKNIQYF. The CDR3 DNA follows: TGTGCCATCAGTGACCCGGGGACAGGTATATTCAAAAACATTCAGTACTTC.

This clonotype was counted once. A much larger clone differs from this one at a single base, so this may be a read error. This chain uses TRBV14 with TRBJ2-5; D not certain. Germline CDR1 SGHDN, CDR2 FVKESK. The ends were cut back, 8 bases at V and 5 bases at J, with 15 bases in the middle. CDR3 length equals 13 residues. The CDR3 nucleotides are TGTGCCAGCGGCCGATTACAGTGGGAGACCCAGTACTTC. Protein product: CASGRLQWETQYF. Based on the CDR3 plus reference TRBV14 and TRBJ2-5, the full variable domain is EAGVTQFPSHSVIEKGQTVTLRCDPISGHDNLYWYRRVMGKEIKFLLHFVKESKQDESGMPNNRFLAERTGGTYSTLKVQPAELEDSGVYFCASGRLQWETQYFGPGTRLLVL.

Comments on this clonotype: Its ends do not fully match the called genes, so a read error is possible. This chain uses TRBV4-1 with TRBJ2-2; 9 bases align to TRBD2. Germline values: CDR1 MGHRA, CDR2 YSYEKL. The CDR3 extends over 19 amino acids. CDR3 residues: CASSQEMRLAGSNTGELFF. CDR3 sequence (DNA): TGTGCCAGCAGCCAAGAGATGCGGCTAGCGGGGTCGAACACCGGGGAGCTGTTTTTT.

The chain has TRBV29-1 and TRBJ2-3, with D maybe TRBD1 (5 bases). Germline CDR1 is SQVTM and CDR2 is ANQGSEA. The CDR3 is 15 amino acids. The V and J ends lost 7 bases and 7 bases respectively, with 24 bases between them. The CDR3 region is CSASPPPGIANTQYF. CDR3 DNA: TGCAGCGCCTCCCCTCCACCAGGGATCGCGAATACGCAGTATTTT.

A word on this clonotype: A much larger clone lies a single base off, so this may be a read error. The J gene is TRBJ1-2, the V gene TRBV28, with D unresolved. This CDR3 spans 13 amino acids. Germline V gene data show CDR1 as MDHEN and CDR2 as SYDVKM. The CDR3 DNA reads TGTGCCAGCAGTCCGGACTTTAGCTATGGCTGCACCTTC. Residues: CASSPDFSYGCTF.

Details on this clonotype: One end of the junction fails to match germline, which may point to a read error. The chain carries TRBV12-3 or TRBV12-4 and TRBJ2-1; 7 bases line up with TRBD1. This CDR3 has 15 residues. In DNA form, the CDR3 reads TGTGCCAGCAGTCGCCGGGACAGCCGCTACAATGACCAGTTCTTC. Translated, it gives CASSRRDSRYNDQFF.

This clonotype has only a few counts. J is TRBJ2-3 and V is TRBV5-1, with D possibly TRBD2 on 6 matching bases. The CDR3 extends over 15 amino acids. Trimming shortened V by 9 bases and J by 3 bases, and 20 bases separated the two germline ends. Germline-derived CDR1 and CDR2 are SGHRS and YFSETQ. In nucleotides, the CDR3 is TGCGCCACCCATAGGGGAGGCGAGGTGACAGATACGCAGTATTTT. Translated, it gives CATHRGGEVTDTQYF.

As regards this clonotype: Possible read error: a much larger clone is one base away. The V call is TRBV5-1, the J call TRBJ2-5; the match to TRBD1 covers 7 bases. This CDR3 contains 15 residues. Germline-derived CDR1 and CDR2 are SGHRS and YFSETQ. The junction had 15 bases not matched to a gene; V was cut back by 2 bases and J by 11 bases. Here the CDR3 reads CASSLEQGEYNEQYF. CDR3 coding DNA: TGCGCCAGCAGCTTAGAGCAGGGGGAATACAATGAGCAGTACTTC.

V usage is TRBV10-3 and J usage is TRBJ2-4, with D possibly being TRBD2 (5 bases). The CDR3 length is 14 residues. V lost 10 bases and J lost 3, with 16 bases in between. CDR1 is ENHRY, CDR2 SYGVKD, per germline. CDR3 amino acids: CATGDGLSKNIQYF. In DNA, the CDR3 is TGTGCCACCGGGGATGGCCTGAGCAAAAACATTCAGTACTTC.

This clonotype has at least ten counts. This chain joins TRBV12-3 or TRBV12-4 and TRBJ1-2, with D unresolved. V gave up 6 bases and J gave up 4 bases, with 12 bases separating them. This CDR3 is built from 13 residues. The CDR3 sequence is CASSPVLFYGYTF. Written as DNA, the CDR3 is TGTGCCAGCAGCCCAGTCCTCTTCTATGGCTACACCTTC.

This clonotype was seen only a few times. The germline gene is not matched at one end of the junction; a read error may be the cause. The chain carries TRBV5-1 and TRBJ1-6; no reliable D call. Looked up from germline, CDR1 is SGHRS and CDR2 is YFSETQ. This CDR3 comprises 13 residues. This CDR3 is CASRLEADSPLHF. In DNA form, the CDR3 reads TGCGCCAGCAGGTTGGAGGCAGATTCACCCCTCCACTTT.

This clonotype was seen a few times. The rearrangement links TRBV12-3 or TRBV12-4 to TRBJ2-1, with TRBD2 matching 7 bases. The DNA end lines up better with TRBJ2-7; the J call may be wrong. This CDR3 spans 15 amino acids. The CDR3 nucleotides are TGTGCCAGCAGGGCCCGGGGGGAAGGTTACAATGAGCAGTACTTC. It encodes CASRARGEGYNEQYF.

The CDR3 DNA reads as TGTGCCAGCAGTTCCCCTGGACAGGGGGTCTATGGCTACACCTTC. It encodes CASSSPGQGVYGYTF. The rearrangement joins TRBV12-3 or TRBV12-4 to TRBJ1-2; 10 bases are a match to TRBD1. Unmatched junction bases numbered 6, after V lost 4 bases and J lost 4 bases. The CDR3 extends over 15 amino acids.

The genes are TRBV27 and TRBJ2-1, with 8 bases lining up with TRBD2. The V and J ends lost 0 bases and 13 bases, in that order; junction bases with no gene match: 11. CDR1 and CDR2 (germline): MNHEY, SMNVEV (reference sequence). The CDR3 totals 15 residues. CDR3 protein: CASSLSGRAGETQFF. The CDR3 DNA is TGTGCCAGCAGTTTATCCGGGAGGGCCGGGGAGACCCAGTTCTTC.

Worth noting for this clonotype: Given a much more abundant clone one base away, this may be a read error. The CDR3 coding sequence is TGTGCCAGCAGCCACAGTACTAGCGGGAGTACCAATGAGCAGTACTTC. Amino acid sequence: CASSHSTSGSTNEQYF. This chain joins TRBV3-1 and TRBJ2-7, with 11 bases matching TRBD2. V trimming: 3 bases; J trimming: 7 bases; junction bases outside the gene matches: 11. This CDR3 has 16 amino acids. In germline, CDR1 is LGHDT, CDR2 YNNKEL (reference sequence).

The sample holds a few counts of this clonotype. The chain combines TRBV7-9 with TRBJ2-1; D perhaps matches TRBD2 (6 bases). The germline gives CDR1 SEHNR, CDR2 FQNEAQ (reference sequence). V gave up 5 bases and J gave up 9 bases, with 20 bases separating them. This CDR3 is built from 15 residues. The CDR3 sequence: CASSHGGAPSGEQFF. CDR3 bases: TGTGCCAGCAGCCACGGAGGGGCCCCTTCAGGTGAGCAGTTCTTC.

This clonotype was seen many times. The chain links TRBV20-1 to TRBJ2-3, with a tentative D call TRBD2 (6 bases). V lost 6 bases to trimming and J lost 6 bases, with 19 bases between them. CDR1 and CDR2 (germline): DFQATT, SNEGSKA (reference sequence). CDR3 length equals 14 residues. The CDR3: CSAPSSSGSDTQYF. CDR3 in DNA: TGCAGTGCCCCTTCGTCCAGCGGGTCCGATACGCAGTATTTT.

A remark on this clonotype: A read error may explain this, as a much larger clone is one base away. The CDR3 spells CASSYGFRGSYNEQYF. CDR3 sequence (DNA): TGTGCCAGCAGTTACGGCTTTAGGGGGTCCTACAATGAGCAGTACTTC. V is TRBV6-6 and J is TRBJ2-1; possible D gene TRBD1, 6 bases. Near its end, the DNA agrees better with TRBJ2-7, so the J call may be wrong. Germline V gene lookup returns CDR1 MNHNY and CDR2 SVGAGI (reference sequence). CDR3 length: 16 residues.

V gene TRBV4-1 combines with J gene TRBJ2-1, with 12 bases fitting TRBD2. The CDR3 is 16 residues long. The trim removed 5 bases at V and 5 bases at J, leaving 7 bases unmatched. From germline, CDR1 is MGHRA and CDR2 YSYEKL. CDR3 sequence (DNA): TGCGCCAGCAGCTTAGCGGGACTAGCGGGCGACAATGAGCAGTTCTTC. Amino acids: CASSLAGLAGDNEQFF.

The chain combines TRBV4-1 with TRBJ2-1; D is unresolved. This CDR3 is 15 amino acids long. Trimming pared 2 bases from V and 0 bases from J, leaving 8 bases between. Germline assignment: CDR1 MGHRA and CDR2 YSYEKL. The CDR3 region has the DNA TGCGCCAGCAGCCAAACTTCCCTCTCCTACAATGAGCAGTTCTTC. Translating gives CASSQTSLSYNEQFF.

This clonotype was observed many times. The gene calls are TRBV14 and TRBJ2-3; D gene uncertain. This CDR3 has 16 residues. CDR1 SGHDN and CDR2 FVKESK come from the germline V gene. Trimming left V 1 base short and J 4 bases short, with 15 bases between. CDR3 sequence: CASSQAPAVWADTQYF. CDR3 bases: TGTGCCAGCAGCCAAGCTCCGGCCGTCTGGGCAGATACGCAGTATTTT.